Detailed here is one T cell receptor (beta chain). Its specificity is not known. The sample comes from a study of monozygotic twins with cystic fibrosis. Study summary: Library input was around 3.1 micrograms of fragmented DNA, with approximately 16 PCR cycles. Broader study findings: Low clonality (median roughly 0.009) suggested a mostly naive repertoire.

Libraries were prepared by immunoSEQ multiplex PCR; TCRdb keeps only in-frame clonotypes and omits some of them. The sample includes 20,000 to 25,000 clones, roughly 97% of them seen just once. V lost 6 bases and J lost 5, with 9 bases in between. The CDR3 loop spans 12 amino acids. Germline CDR1 LNHDA, CDR2 SQIVND (reference sequence). Specimen: blood. The chain is built from TRBV19 and TRBJ2-3; D unresolved. This receptor was taken from a girl between 10 and 17 years old with cystic fibrosis. The CDR3 spells CASRGGVDTQYF. The CDR3 DNA reads as TGTGCCAGTAGAGGTGGAGTAGATACGCAGTATTTT.